This T cell receptor beta chain derives from a study of T-cell memory formation after mild COVID-19 (dated by TCRdb to about 2021). About the full investigation: Most TCR sequence clusters were specific to one of the two donors. In a couple of donors, T-cell clones that expanded and contracted after mild COVID-19 were tracked by sequencing TCRalpha and TCRbeta repertoires over time. The cohort was made up of two young adult volunteers, one female and one male, who were previously healthy. Broader findings and caveats from the paper: Whether the second-wave clones peaking on day 37 were SARS-CoV-2 specific was not confirmed. Some responding clones were detected in pre-infection memory, suggesting pre-existing cross-reactive memory T cells joined the SARS-CoV-2 response. Only two mild cases were covered in the study, and larger cohorts including severe cases with pre-infection samples were considered necessary. Balanced CD4/CD8 phenotypes were observed for clones contracting from day 15 to 85, whereas a bias towards CD4+ was observed for a second wave of clones expanding from day 15 to 37. Contracting CD4+ clones turned up mainly in the CM and EM memory subsets, whereas EMRA was where CD8+ clones were enriched.

Ficoll-Paque density gradient centrifugation was the method used to isolate PBMCs. From cysteine to phenylalanine, the CDR3 is 15 amino acids long. The CDR3 DNA has 45 bases and is translated from base 1. The junction carries 13 bases between V and J, which are trimmed by 0 bases and 5 bases respectively. Taken from the germline V gene, the CDR1 and CDR2 loops are MGHRA and YSYEKL. Remarks on this clonotype: Its antigen specificity is not known. No base qualities exist here, and no much larger clone lies one base off it.

Reads for this sample came from an Illumina NovaSeq 6000. TCRalpha and TCRbeta cDNA libraries were constructed by 5'RACE with constant-segment primers, with sample barcodes and unique molecular identifiers being introduced. Trizol reagent was used to extract RNA from every sample. The libraries were amplified in two PCR steps, and the second step added a second sample barcode and Illumina TruSeq adapters. Libraries were sequenced on an Illumina NovaSeq with 2 x 150 bp paired-end reads. As for how the authors treated the data: Demultiplexing of reads and collapsing into UMI-guided consensus sequences were performed with migec v1.2.7. Using mixcr v2.1.11, the UMI consensuses were aligned to TRA and TRB V and J templates and assembled into clonotypes. Clonotypes were classified as expanded or contracted when called significant by both edgeR and NoisET, with noise models trained on biological replicates. For edgeR calls, the thresholds were a false discovery rate-adjusted p below 0.01 and a log2 fold-change of 1. As an exploratory analysis of dynamics, max-normalized trajectories of the 1000 most abundant clonotypes were examined with PCA combined with hierarchical clustering. The CD4 or CD8 phenotype of responding clones was assigned using the separately sequenced CD4+ and CD8+ repertoires. The public reads were run again by TCRdb, first through fastp at Q25 and then through MiXCR, and only productive beta chains were kept. Every CDR3 protein is listed once, alongside the most common genes and DNA of its rows. The V and J calls, along with clone size, are taken from TCRdb and not from the paper's own processing. The sample includes 190,000 or so distinct CDR3 sequences, with about 21% observed a single time. Jointly, the top ten make up 20% to 25% of the sample.

Material: PBMCs or a T cell subset sorted from them (not recorded which). This TCR was sampled from an adult woman who had mild COVID-19 (a few samples of this study predate the infection). The sample titles of this study are shuffled in the database, so cell type and time point are left out; the donor was told from shared clones. The sequence joins TRBV4-1 to TRBJ1-1; the D region possibly corresponds to TRBD1 (6 bases align). CDR3 reads: CASSQDPGEMTEAFF. The sequence in DNA is TGCGCCAGCAGCCAAGATCCAGGGGAGATGACTGAAGCTTTCTTT.